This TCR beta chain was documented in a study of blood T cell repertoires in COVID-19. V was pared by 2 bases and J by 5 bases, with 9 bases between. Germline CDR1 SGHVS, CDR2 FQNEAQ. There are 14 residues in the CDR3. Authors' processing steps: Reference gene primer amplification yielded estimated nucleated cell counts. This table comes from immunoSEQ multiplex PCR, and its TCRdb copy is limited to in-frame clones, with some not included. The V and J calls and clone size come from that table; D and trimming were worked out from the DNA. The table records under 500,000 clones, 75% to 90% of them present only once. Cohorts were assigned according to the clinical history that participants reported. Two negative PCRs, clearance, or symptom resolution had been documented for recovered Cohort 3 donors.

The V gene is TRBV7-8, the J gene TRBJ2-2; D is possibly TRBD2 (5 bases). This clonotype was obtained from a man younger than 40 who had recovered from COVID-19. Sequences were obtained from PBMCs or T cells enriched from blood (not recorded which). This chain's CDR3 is CASSLLRGTGELFF. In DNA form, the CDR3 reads TGTGCCAGCAGCTTACTCCGGGGAACCGGGGAGCTGTTTTTT.